The clone carrying this TCR beta chain was detected only a few times. Antigen specificity is unknown. RNA transcripts were the template, and TCR beta CDR3 regions were amplified from them. An initial RT-PCR round employing HTBI primers preceded a second-round multiplex PCR. TCRdb passed the multiplex PCR reads through MiXCR, listing each CDR3 protein once. Among about 590,000 distinct CDR3 sequences listed, 35% to 45% were seen once. Germline loops: CDR1 SGHRS, CDR2 YFSETQ. V was clipped by 4 bases and J by 0 bases, with 10 bases between them. This CDR3 is built from 14 residues. The data originate from a study of Graves' ophthalmopathy and Graves' hyperthyroidism. Hyperthyroidism patients were newly diagnosed, under 2 months' duration, aged 18 to 65. Study-wide points: Cross-validated, the 13-signature model showed 87.88%/81.08% sensitivity/specificity, and 80%/75% in the test set.

The TCR comes from an adult man with Graves' hyperthyroidism. The rearrangement uses TRBV5-1 and TRBJ1-1; perhaps TRBD1 as D (5 bases). Sample: peripheral blood or thyroid tissue (not recorded which). In DNA form, the CDR3 reads TGCGCCAGCAGCCACTGGGGGTTGAACACTGAAGCTTTCTTT. Protein: CASSHWGLNTEAFF.